In its sample, the clone carrying this TCR beta chain was seen a few times. The antigen remains unidentified. The read ends 3 residues early relative to the CDR3; the germline J gene fills the gap. The entry originates in a study of T cell clonality in common variable immunodeficiency. Germline CDR1 and CDR2: SNHLY and FYNNEI. V lost 7 bases and J 5 bases, leaving 9 bases between the germline ends. The CDR3 is 12 residues long. Generated by immunoSEQ multiplex PCR, the TCRdb table keeps only in-frame clones and is missing some. The record shows about 42,000 clones for this sample, with no singletons present. Notes on the study in general: Repertoire-complication correlations in CVID were limited by patient heterogeneity.

The chain is built from TRBV2 and TRBJ1-5; D remains unclear. Sequenced sample: peripheral blood mononuclear cells. This TCR derives from a person aged 18 to 75 in good health. The part of the CDR3 DNA that was read is TGTGCCAGCAAGGCAGGTGATCAGCCC. This sequence encodes CASKAGDQP. The whole CDR3 is CASKAGDQPQHF.